This TCR beta chain was captured in a study of PD-1 blockade in mismatch repair-deficient tumors. Every patient had mismatch repair deficiency by PCR or immunohistochemistry. Repertoires were generated with immunoSEQ multiplex PCR, while TCRdb's copy carries only in-frame clones and drops some. The data show fewer than 100,000 clones, approximately 81% seen once. The CDR3 runs to 16 residues. Germline V gene sequence: CDR1 LNHDA, CDR2 SQIVND (reference sequence). Trimming took 5 bases from V and 8 from J; bases not matched to a gene: 11. This chain connects TRBV19 to TRBJ2-1, with 11 bases fitting TRBD2. Material: peripheral blood, obtained 12 weeks after starting pembrolizumab. The receptor was derived from an adult with mismatch repair-deficient cancer. CDR3 residues: CASSRALAGDGDEQFF. CDR3 in DNA: TGTGCCAGTAGTCGCGCACTAGCGGGAGATGGAGATGAGCAGTTCTTC.